This T cell receptor beta chain emerged from a study of cytomegalovirus exposure and HLA in healthy donors. Overall study: Roughly 89 million unique TCR sequences came from HLA-typed donors in an early release. The study's findings and limits: Being productive about 87% or about 30% of the time was typical of most TCR beta V segments in an earlier analysis. A later analysis linked a missense variant in DCLRE1C to the trimming of TCR beta V and J genes.

On this clone itself: Its specificity is not known.

In the PCR, 60 Vbeta and 13 Jbeta primers were used. Sequenced by immunoSEQ multiplex PCR; TCRdb stores in-frame clones only, minus some. The repertoire holds 85,000 to 120,000 clones, with approximately 64% as singletons. This CDR3 comprises 13 residues. Germline V CDR1 and CDR2: MRHNA, SNTAGT. Trimming shortened V by 4 bases and J by 7 bases, and 11 bases separated the two germline ends. The gene calls are TRBV6-4 and TRBJ2-1; D perhaps matches TRBD1 (5 bases). The TCR originated in a human donor in good health. The sample was PBMCs. The CDR3 here is CASSAGRENEQFF. CDR3 coding DNA: TGTGCCAGCAGTGCGGGCAGGGAAAATGAGCAGTTCTTC.